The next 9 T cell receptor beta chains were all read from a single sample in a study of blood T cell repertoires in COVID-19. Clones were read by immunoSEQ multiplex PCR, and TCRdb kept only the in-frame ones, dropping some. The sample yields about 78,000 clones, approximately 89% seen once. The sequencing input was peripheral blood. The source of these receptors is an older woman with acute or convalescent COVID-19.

CDR3 nucleotides: TGTGCCAGCAGCTTGGCCCCAGGGATGAACACTGAAGCTTTCTTT. Amino acid sequence: CASSLAPGMNTEAFF. The V gene is TRBV7-2, the J gene TRBJ1-1; maybe TRBD1 (5 bases). The CDR3 spans 15 residues. Germline V CDR1 and CDR2: SGHTA, FQGNSA. The V and J ends lost 3 bases and 0 bases respectively, with 11 bases between them.

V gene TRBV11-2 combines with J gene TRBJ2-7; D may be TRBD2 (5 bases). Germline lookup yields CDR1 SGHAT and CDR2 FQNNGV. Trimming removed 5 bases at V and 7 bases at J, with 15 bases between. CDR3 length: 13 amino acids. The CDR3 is CASSRGSLGEQYF. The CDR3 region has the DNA TGTGCCAGCAGCAGAGGGAGTCTCGGGGAGCAGTACTTC.

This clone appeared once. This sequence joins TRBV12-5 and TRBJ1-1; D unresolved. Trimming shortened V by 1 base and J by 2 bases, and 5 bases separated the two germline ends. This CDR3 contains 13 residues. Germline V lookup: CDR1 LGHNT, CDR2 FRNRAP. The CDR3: CASGLGVNTEAFF. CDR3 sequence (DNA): TGTGCTAGTGGTTTGGGAGTAAACACTGAAGCTTTCTTT.

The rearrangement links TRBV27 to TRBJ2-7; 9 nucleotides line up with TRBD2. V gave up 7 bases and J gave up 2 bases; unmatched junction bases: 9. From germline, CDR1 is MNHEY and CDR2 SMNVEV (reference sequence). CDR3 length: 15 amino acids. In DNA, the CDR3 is TGTGCCAGCAAACTTACTGGGACTAGCACCTACGAGCAGTACTTC. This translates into CASKLTGTSTYEQYF.

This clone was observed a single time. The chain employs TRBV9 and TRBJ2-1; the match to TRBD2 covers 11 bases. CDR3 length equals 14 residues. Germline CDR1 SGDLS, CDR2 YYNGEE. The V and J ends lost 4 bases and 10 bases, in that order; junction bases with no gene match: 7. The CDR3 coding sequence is TGTGCCAGCAGCACTAGCGGGAGTGTCGAGGAGCAGTTCTTC. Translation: CASSTSGSVEEQFF. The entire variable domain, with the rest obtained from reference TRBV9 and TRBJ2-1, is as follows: DSGVTQTPKHLITATGQRVTLRCSPRSGDLSVYWYQQSLDQGLQFLIQYYNGEERAKGNILERFSAQQFPDLHSELNLSSLELGDSALYFCASSTSGSVEEQFFGPGTRLTVL.

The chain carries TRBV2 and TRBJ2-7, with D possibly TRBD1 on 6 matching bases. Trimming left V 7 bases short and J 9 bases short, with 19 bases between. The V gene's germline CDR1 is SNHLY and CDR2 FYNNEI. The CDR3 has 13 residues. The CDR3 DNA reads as TGTGCCAGCAAAGTGACAGGAACAACGGGGCAGTACTTC. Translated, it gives CASKVTGTTGQYF.

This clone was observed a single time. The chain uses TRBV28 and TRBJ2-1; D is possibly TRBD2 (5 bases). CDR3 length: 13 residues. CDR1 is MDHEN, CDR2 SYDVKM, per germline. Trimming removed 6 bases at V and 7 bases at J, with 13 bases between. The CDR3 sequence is CASSVTGGNEQFF. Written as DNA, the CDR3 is TGTGCCAGCAGCGTTACGGGCGGGAATGAGCAGTTCTTC.

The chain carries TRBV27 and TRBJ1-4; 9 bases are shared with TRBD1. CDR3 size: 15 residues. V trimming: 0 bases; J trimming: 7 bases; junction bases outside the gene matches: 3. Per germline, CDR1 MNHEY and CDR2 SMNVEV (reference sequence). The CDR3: CASSLSTGGGEKLFF. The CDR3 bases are TGTGCCAGCAGTTTATCGACAGGGGGTGGTGAAAAACTGTTTTTT.

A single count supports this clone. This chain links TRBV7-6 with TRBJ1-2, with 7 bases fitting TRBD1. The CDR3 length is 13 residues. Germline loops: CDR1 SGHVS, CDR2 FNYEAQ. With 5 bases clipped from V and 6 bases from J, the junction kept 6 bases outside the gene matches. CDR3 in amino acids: CASSKQGHDGYTF. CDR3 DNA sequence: TGTGCCAGCAGCAAACAGGGGCATGATGGCTACACCTTC.